The clone carrying this T cell receptor beta chain has more than one count but fewer than ten. These data come from a study of blood T cells in healthy people across ages. Through a sample-barcoded 5' primer and a J-beta primer mix, a second PCR was run for roughly 7 to 12 cycles. MiXCR, run by TCRdb on the 5' RACE reads, gives a single entry per CDR3 protein. The repertoire has about 600,000 distinct CDR3 sequences, around half of them found once; the top ten carry just under 25%. Trimming left V 4 bases short and J 10 bases short, with 11 bases between. The CDR3 totals 12 residues. CDR1 and CDR2 from the germline V gene are MNHNY and SVGAGI (reference sequence).

The V call is TRBV6-6, the J call TRBJ2-1, with D hard to call. Material for sequencing was blood. This receptor was taken from a man older than 75 in good health. The chain's CDR3 is CASSSLPSEQFF. The CDR3 nucleotides read TGTGCCAGCAGTTCCCTCCCTTCCGAGCAGTTCTTC.